This TCR beta chain was captured in a study of blood T cell repertoires in COVID-19. This CDR3 has 14 residues. The germline V gene encodes CDR1 SNHLY and CDR2 FYNNEI. The V and J ends lost 4 bases and 1 base respectively, with 9 bases between them. Some clones are missing from TCRdb's copy, which holds only in-frame ones; the method was immunoSEQ multiplex PCR. The sample has around 130,000 clones, roughly 80% seen once; the top ten hold 12%. This clone is a singleton in its sample. The genes are TRBV2 and TRBJ2-3; unclear D gene. The receptor's source is a woman aged 55-69 years with acute or convalescent COVID-19. Sequencing input: peripheral blood. In nucleotides, the CDR3 is TGTGCCAGCAGTGTAGAAATCCGCACAGATACGCAGTATTTT. It is translated as CASSVEIRTDTQYF.